A selection of T cell receptor beta chains follows, all from one sample in a study of Ad26.COV2.S vaccination and SARS-CoV-2 variants. Clones were sequenced by immunoSEQ multiplex PCR, and TCRdb holds only the in-frame ones, with some missing. The table has a few hundred thousand clones, 83% seen once; the top ten hold around 7.3%. The sample here was peripheral blood, taken in a trial of Ad26.COV2.S vaccine versus placebo. The receptors here all came from a person between 18 and 60 years old who received the Ad26.COV2.S COVID-19 vaccine or a placebo. The CDR3 runs from the conserved cysteine through the conserved F or W. D genes are given only for firm matches. Clone size, where shown, is once, few, many, or a class for clones that have expanded.

J | V | D | size | CDR3 | DNA
TRBJ1-1 | TRBV14 | - | - | CASSPRGAPNTEAFF | TGTGCCAGCAGCCCGCGAGGGGCTCCGAACACTGAAGCTTTCTTT
TRBJ1-1 | TRBV14 | - | few | CASSQGRTEAFF | TGTGCCAGCAGCCAGGGGAGAACTGAAGCTTTCTTT
TRBJ1-1 | TRBV9 | - | - | CASSVAPQNTEAFF | TGTGCCAGCAGCGTAGCTCCGCAGAACACTGAAGCTTTCTTT
TRBJ1-1 | TRBV18 | - | - | CAGWDGMNTEAFF | TGTGCCGGGTGGGACGGCATGAACACTGAAGCTTTCTTT
TRBJ2-3 | TRBV6-5 | - | - | CASSFWDTQYF | TGTGCCAGCAGTTTTTGGGATACGCAGTATTTT
TRBJ2-5 | TRBV4-2 | TRBD1 | - | CASSQDRTGEETQYF | TGTGCCAGCAGCCAGGACCGGACAGGGGAGGAGACCCAGTACTTC
TRBJ2-5 | TRBV28 | TRBD2 | once | CASRSGSQETQYF | TGTGCCAGCAGGAGCGGGAGCCAAGAGACCCAGTACTTC
TRBJ1-6 | TRBV18 | - | - | CASSPPSKRENSPLHF | TGTGCCAGCTCACCACCCTCCAAAAGAGAAAATTCACCCCTCCACTTT
TRBJ1-5 | TRBV18 | TRBD1 | - | CASSPQTGNGIKPQHF | TGTGCCAGCTCACCTCAGACAGGGAACGGGATCAAGCCCCAGCATTTT
TRBJ2-7 | TRBV11-2 | - | few | CASSPEAISSYEQYF | TGTGCCAGCAGCCCAGAGGCCATCAGCTCCTACGAGCAGTACTTC
TRBJ2-2 | TRBV7-2 | - | - | CASSYGTTGELFF | TGTGCCAGCAGCTACGGGACAACCGGGGAGCTGTTTTTT
TRBJ2-7 | TRBV9 | - | - | CASSVGPQGEQYF | TGTGCCAGCAGCGTCGGCCCCCAGGGCGAGCAGTACTTC
TRBJ1-3 | TRBV9 | - | - | CASSAGTGGNTIYF | TGTGCCAGCAGCGCGGGGACGGGAGGAAACACCATATATTTT
TRBJ1-1 | TRBV14 | - | - | CASSLGNTEAFF | TGTGCCAGCAGCCTAGGGAACACTGAAGCTTTCTTT
TRBJ2-7 | TRBV4-2 | TRBD2 | - | CASSPSSGGHYEQYF | TGTGCCAGCAGCCCTAGTAGCGGGGGGCACTACGAGCAGTACTTC
TRBJ2-7 | TRBV5-1 | TRBD2 | - | CASSFAAGGVDEQYF | TGCGCCAGCAGCTTCGCGGCGGGAGGGGTGGACGAGCAGTACTTC
TRBJ1-2 | TRBV27 | TRBD1 | - | CASTGTGLNGYTF | TGTGCCAGCACCGGGACAGGTTTGAATGGCTACACCTTC
TRBJ2-2 | TRBV19 | - | - | CASRLGFRTGELFF | TGTGCCAGTCGCCTGGGGTTTCGCACCGGGGAGCTGTTTTTT
TRBJ1-2 | TRBV5-1 | - | - | CASSLEGPNYGYTF | TGCGCCAGCAGCTTGGAGGGGCCTAACTATGGCTACACCTTC
TRBJ2-5 | TRBV7-3 | - | once | CASSPGSQETQYF | TGTGCCAGCAGCCCAGGGTCTCAAGAGACCCAGTACTTC
TRBJ1-1 | TRBV19 | TRBD1 | - | CASSISGTGENTFF | TGTGCCAGTAGTATCTCCGGGACAGGGGAGAATACTTTCTTT
TRBJ2-1 | TRBV27 | - | - | CASSLRGHEQFF | TGTGCCAGCAGTTTACGGGGTCATGAGCAGTTCTTC